The rows below give T cell receptor beta chains drawn from one sample of a study of T-cell reconstitution after alpha-beta-depleted transplantation in children. TCRdb processed the PCR reads anew with MiXCR; each CDR3 protein has one entry. The sample carries a few hundred thousand distinct CDR3 sequences, roughly 43% recorded once. Material: PBMCs, obtained before TCRalphabeta/CD19-depleted stem cell transplant. These receptors all stem from a girl aged 2 to 9 with aplastic anemia, due to receive a stem cell transplant. The CDR3 runs from the conserved cysteine through the conserved F or W. Fields, in order: J gene, CDR3 length, V gene, clone size, D gene, CDR3 protein, CDR3 DNA. The D gene is left open where the match is weak. The listing skips clone size in some rows; elsewhere it reads once, few, many or a size class.

>TRBJ2-3|14|TRBV7-2|once|-
CASSLVGEVDTQYF
TGTGCCAGCAGCTTAGTAGGAGAAGTAGATACGCAGTATTTT
>TRBJ1-4|19|TRBV20-1|few|TRBD1
CSARPTGTGVWVANEKLFF
TGCAGTGCTAGACCTACCGGGACAGGGGTTTGGGTAGCTAATGAAAAACTGTTTTTT
>TRBJ2-7|15|TRBV6-5|-|-
CASSSSATYPYEQYF
-
>TRBJ2-2|14|TRBV12-3/TRBV12-4|-|-
CASCPGRDTGELFF
TGTGCCAGCTGTCCGGGACGAGACACCGGGGAGCTGTTTTTT
>TRBJ2-7|16|TRBV7-2|many|TRBD2
CASSPYVSGINNEQYF
TGTGCCAGCAGCCCTTATGTAAGCGGGATAAACAACGAGCAGTACTTC
>TRBJ1-2|17|TRBV9|once|-
CASTVGARADKNYGYTF
TGTGCCAGCACCGTAGGGGCAAGGGCCGACAAAAACTATGGCTACACCTTC
>TRBJ2-3|17|TRBV7-9|-|TRBD2
CASSLAPLAASTDTQYF
TGTGCCAGCAGCTTAGCCCCTCTAGCGGCCAGCACAGATACGCAGTATTTT
>TRBJ2-3|15|TRBV28|-|-
CASSLPQTSTDTQYF
TGTGCCAGCAGTCTCCCCCAGACTAGCACAGATACGCAGTATTTT
>TRBJ1-1|15|TRBV18|-|-
CASSPEEGWITEAFF
TGTGCCAGCTCACCAGAGGAGGGCTGGATCACTGAAGCTTTCTTT
>TRBJ2-2|17|TRBV15|-|-
CATSSGGRPLDTGELFF
TGTGCCACCAGCAGTGGAGGACGGCCCTTGGACACCGGGGAGCTGTTTTTT
>TRBJ2-3|12|TRBV19|-|-
CASSPQSDTQYF
TGTGCCAGTAGTCCCCAGTCAGATACGCAGTATTTT
>TRBJ2-1|15|TRBV7-2|-|-
CASSLNLNGYNEQFF
TGTGCCAGCAGCCTAAACCTAAATGGCTACAATGAGCAGTTCTTC
>TRBJ2-1|12|TRBV29-1|-|-
CSVEGSYNEQFF
TGCAGCGTTGAGGGCAGCTACAATGAGCAGTTCTTC
>TRBJ2-3|17|TRBV7-2|-|TRBD2
CASSLVSAGGPADTQYF
TGTGCCAGCAGCTTAGTGTCAGCGGGGGGGCCCGCAGATACGCAGTATTTT
>TRBJ1-1|14|TRBV20-1|-|-
CSARPKAGGTEAFF
TGCAGTGCTAGGCCGAAGGCCGGAGGCACTGAAGCTTTCTTT
>TRBJ2-2|15|TRBV7-6|once|-
CASSLPPIGTGELFF
TGTGCCAGCAGCTTACCGCCGATCGGCACCGGGGAGCTGTTTTTT
>TRBJ2-1|19|TRBV5-1|-|TRBD2
CASSLVRRRSGSSYNEQFF
TGCGCCAGCAGCTTGGTACGGCGAAGAAGCGGGAGTTCGTACAATGAGCAGTTCTTC
>TRBJ2-4|15|TRBV5-6|few|-
CASSLSYRAKNIQYF
TGTGCCAGCAGCTTGAGTTACAGGGCCAAAAACATTCAGTACTTC
>TRBJ1-1|14|TRBV20-1|few|-
CSARGTGMGTEAFF
TGCAGTGCTAGGGGAACGGGGATGGGCACTGAAGCTTTCTTT
>TRBJ2-5|16|TRBV6-2/TRBV6-3|few|-
CASSPLRGSSHETQYF
TGTGCCAGCAGCCCCCTCAGGGGCAGCTCTCACGAGACCCAGTACTTC
>TRBJ1-2|13|TRBV20-1|few|-
CSARDRGQGGYTF
TGCAGTGCTAGAGATAGGGGCCAGGGTGGCTACACCTTC
>TRBJ2-7|14|TRBV3-1|few|TRBD2
CASSPSGSSNEQYF
TGTGCCAGCAGCCCGAGCGGGAGCAGCAACGAGCAGTACTTC
>TRBJ2-3|16|TRBV6-5|-|-
CASSYRLAAATDTQYF
TGTGCCAGCAGTTACAGGTTAGCGGCTGCCACAGATACGCAGTATTTT